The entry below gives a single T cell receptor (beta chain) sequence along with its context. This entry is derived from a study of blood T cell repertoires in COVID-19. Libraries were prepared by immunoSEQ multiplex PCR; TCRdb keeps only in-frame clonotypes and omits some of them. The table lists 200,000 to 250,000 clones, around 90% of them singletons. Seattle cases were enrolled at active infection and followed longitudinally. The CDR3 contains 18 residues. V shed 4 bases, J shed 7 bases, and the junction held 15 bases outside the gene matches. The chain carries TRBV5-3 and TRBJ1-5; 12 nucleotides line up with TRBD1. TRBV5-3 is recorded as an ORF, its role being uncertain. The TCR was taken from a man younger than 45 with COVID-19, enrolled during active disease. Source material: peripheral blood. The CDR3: CARSSSGTGGDWGQPQHF. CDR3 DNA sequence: TGTGCCAGAAGCAGTTCCGGGACAGGGGGCGACTGGGGCCAGCCCCAGCATTTT.